The T cell receptor beta chain described here comes from a study of blood T cell repertoires in COVID-19. The protocol was immunoSEQ multiplex PCR, while the TCRdb copy is restricted to in-frame clones and leaves out a portion. The sample has some 270,000 clones, roughly 82% seen once. V gave up 8 bases and J gave up 6 bases; unmatched junction bases: 9. Germline V lookup: CDR1 LGHDT, CDR2 YNNKEL (reference sequence). The CDR3 extends over 15 amino acids. V gene TRBV3-1 (or the pseudogene TRBV3-2) combines with J gene TRBJ2-3; TRBD2 matches at 12 bases. The clonotype comes from a woman of 80 years or more with COVID-19, enrolled during active disease. The source material was peripheral blood. The CDR3 DNA sequence: TGTGCCAGCCGCCCCACTAGCGGGGGGCAGGATACGCAGTATTTT. Translation: CASRPTSGGQDTQYF.